This T cell receptor (beta chain) came from a study of blood T cell repertoires in COVID-19. This CDR3 spans 14 amino acids. Germline lookup yields CDR1 LNHNV and CDR2 YYDKDF (reference sequence). Trimming left V 1 base short and J 7 bases short, with 8 bases between. Assay: immunoSEQ multiplex PCR; the TCRdb copy retains only in-frame clones and omits some. The repertoire has about 75,000 clones, 74% of them found once; the top ten carry 2% to 3%. The chain is built from TRBV15 and TRBJ1-6; D perhaps matches TRBD1 (5 bases). What was sequenced was peripheral blood. The source is a human donor with acute or convalescent COVID-19. The donor label of this sample is uncertain. The CDR3 protein is CATSRVQGNSPLHF. CDR3 DNA sequence: TGTGCCACCAGCAGAGTTCAGGGAAATTCACCCCTCCACTTT.